The source of this T cell receptor beta chain is a study of blood T cell repertoires in COVID-19 (dated by TCRdb to 2020 to 2021). Regarding the study in general: Collaborator samples came from the United States, Italy and Spain and covered acute and convalescent phases of COVID-19. The prospective study material was composed of cDNA or gDNA derived from T cells, B-cell-depleted T cells, or PBMCs. Deeply sampled blood TCRbeta repertoires from subjects exposed to, actively infected with, or recovered from COVID-19 were included in the dataset. The repertoires were released in a freely available public database meant as a resource for research on the immune response to SARS-CoV-2. The samples were drawn from the first 160 participants of the ongoing ImmuneRACE study and from 950 to 1,500 subjects provided by 6 global collaborators. Sample metadata almost always included a de-identified subject ID, COVID-19 status, age in years and sex. HLA class I and class II types, where available, came from metadata supplied by the sample provider rather than from assay-based typing.

Participants in the prospective study were enrolled through a virtual design, were aged roughly 18 to 100 years, and lived in roughly 24 United States geographic areas. In the prospective study, cohorts were assigned on the basis of participant-reported clinical history obtained from a screening survey and a study questionnaire. Exposed participants had been in contact with someone with a PCR-confirmed or clinician-diagnosed COVID-19 case within 2 weeks of study entry. Mobile phlebotomists in the prospective study collected whole blood, serum and a nasopharyngeal or oropharyngeal swab from every participant. Additional blood draws and questionnaires over an approximately 2-month period could optionally be provided by prospective study participants. Before DNA extraction, blood samples from the prospective study were shipped at room temperature or frozen. On the study overall, not on this receptor specifically: How much clinical and demographic metadata was included differed by source and by participant, and the metadata was provided uncurated.

Concerning this clone: Its specific antigen is unknown. Nothing much larger sits one base from this clone, and base qualities are not available.

The immunoSEQ Assay, a bias-controlled multiplex PCR, was used to amplify TCRbeta CDR3 regions from genomic DNA. As for how the authors treated the data: The number of nucleated cells in each sample was estimated from the amplification of reference gene primers within the assay. To quantify the absolute abundance of each unique TCRbeta CDR3 rearrangement, sequence reads were collapsed and filtered. Productive Simpson clonality was computed per sample as the square root of Simpson's diversity index over productive rearrangements. TCRdb took over this immuneACCESS table, retaining in-frame rearrangements with V and J assigned. Such tables are incomplete; in checked studies, under half of the missing clones stem from an unresolved V gene, and the remainder is unexplained. That table gives V, J and clone size, and the DNA gave D and trimming. Recorded for this sample are around 400,000 clones; roughly 92% of them occurred a single time. Of the sample, just over 0.85% is held by the ten largest clones.

The sequenced sample was PBMCs or T cells enriched from blood (not recorded which). The source is a woman in her 40s who had been exposed to COVID-19.

The CDR3 region: CASSPKNGGGYTF. The nucleotide sequence reads TGTGCCAGCAGCCCGAAAAACGGGGGTGGCTACACCTTC. This sequence uses TRBV7-2 and TRBJ1-2; the D gene is possibly TRBD1, with 5 bases matching. V is cut by 5 bases and J by 7 bases, and the space between the germline ends is 14 bases. The germline V gene gives CDR1 as SGHTA and CDR2 as FQGNSA. The CDR3 numbers 13 residues from cysteine through phenylalanine. Of the read, only the CDR3 DNA is kept; its 39 bases are in frame from base 1.